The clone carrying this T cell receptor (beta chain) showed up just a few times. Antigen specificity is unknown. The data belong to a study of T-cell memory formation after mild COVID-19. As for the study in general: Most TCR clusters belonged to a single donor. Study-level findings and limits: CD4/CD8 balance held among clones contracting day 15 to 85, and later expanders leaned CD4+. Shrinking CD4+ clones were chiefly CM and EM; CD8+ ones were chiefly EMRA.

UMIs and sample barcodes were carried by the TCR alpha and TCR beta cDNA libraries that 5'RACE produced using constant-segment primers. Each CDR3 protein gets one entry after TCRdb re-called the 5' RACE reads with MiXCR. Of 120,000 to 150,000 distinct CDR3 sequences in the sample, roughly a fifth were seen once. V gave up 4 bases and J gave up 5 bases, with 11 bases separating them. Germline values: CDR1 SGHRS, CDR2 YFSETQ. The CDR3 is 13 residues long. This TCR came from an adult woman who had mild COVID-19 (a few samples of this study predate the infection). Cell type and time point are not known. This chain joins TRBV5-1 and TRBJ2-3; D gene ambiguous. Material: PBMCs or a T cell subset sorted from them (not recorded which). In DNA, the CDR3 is TGCGCCAGCAGCCTCGGATCAGAAGATACGCAGTATTTT. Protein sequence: CASSLGSEDTQYF.